This passage covers 26 T cell receptor beta chains from one sample sequenced in a study of blood T cell repertoires in COVID-19. The data were produced by immunoSEQ multiplex PCR, yet TCRdb's version contains in-frame clones alone and is incomplete. This sample has some 120,000 clones, with about 88% found just once. Sequenced input: peripheral blood. Every receptor here comes from a human donor in a cohort sampled during active COVID-19.

The chain employs TRBV7-2 and TRBJ2-7; possibly TRBD1 for D (5 bases). This CDR3 spans 12 amino acids. Trimming took off 5 bases at V and 5 bases at J, with 10 bases between the two ends. In germline, CDR1 is SGHTA, CDR2 FQGNSA. The CDR3 region has the DNA TGTGCCAGCAGCGGGGCAGGGAACGAGCAGTACTTC. As protein: CASSGAGNEQYF.

This clone was found once. The J gene is TRBJ1-2, the V gene TRBV6-1, with TRBD1 identical over 10 bases. CDR3 length: 18 amino acids. Germline V gene sequence: CDR1 MNHNS, CDR2 SASEGT. Germline trimming cut 4 bases from V and 0 bases from J; bases unmatched to any gene: 11. The CDR3 nucleotides read TGTGCCAGCAGTGCTAATCCGGGACAGGGGAACTCTAACTATGGCTACACCTTC. Its translation is CASSANPGQGNSNYGYTF.

This clone was detected a few times. The chain uses TRBV27 and TRBJ2-5; a weak D match, TRBD2 (6 bases). The CDR3 is 13 amino acids. CDR1 is MNHEY, CDR2 SMNVEV, per germline (reference sequence). Trimming took 2 bases from V and 5 from J, leaving 9 bases between them. This CDR3 is CASSLAGFETQYF. Here the CDR3 DNA reads TGTGCCAGCAGTTTAGCGGGGTTTGAGACCCAGTACTTC.

V and J are TRBV11-1 and TRBJ2-7; no firm D call. V was trimmed by 1 base and J by 0 bases, leaving 7 bases between them. This CDR3 spans 14 amino acids. Germline CDR1 and CDR2: SGHAT and FQDESV (reference sequence). CDR3 in amino acids: CASSLGLSSYEQYF. CDR3 nucleotides: TGTGCCAGCAGCTTAGGACTGAGCTCCTACGAGCAGTACTTC.

V usage is TRBV7-2 and J usage is TRBJ2-1; maybe TRBD2 (5 bases). The V gene lost 5 bases and the J gene lost 5 bases, with 13 bases spanning the gap. The germline V gene has CDR1 SGHTA and CDR2 FQGNSA. The CDR3 has 14 amino acids. CDR3 region: CASSLDTRNNEQFF. The CDR3 bases are TGTGCCAGCAGCCTTGACACTAGGAACAATGAGCAGTTCTTC. Supplemented by reference TRBV7-2 and TRBJ2-1, the full variable domain reads GAGVSQSPSNKVTEKGKDVELRCDPISGHTALYWYRQSLGQGLEFLIYFQGNSAPDKSGLPSDRFSAERTGGSVSTLTIQRTQQEDSAVYLCASSLDTRNNEQFFGPGTRLTVL.

The J gene is TRBJ2-7, the V gene TRBV20-1, with D possibly TRBD2 on 5 matching bases. V gave up 5 bases and J gave up 11 bases, with 16 bases separating them. The CDR3 runs 11 residues. Germline CDR1 reads DFQATT; CDR2 reads SNEGSKA (reference sequence). The DNA of the CDR3 is TGCAGTGCTGCGGGTAGTTTGTTGGAGTACTTC. This codes for CSAAGSLLEYF.

The chain employs TRBV5-1 and TRBJ2-1; the D gene is possibly TRBD2 (6 bases). This CDR3 region has 18 residues. V lost 1 base to trimming and J lost 3 bases, with 20 bases between them. CDR1 is SGHRS and CDR2 is YFSETQ in the germline V gene. CDR3 loop: CASSLMLSGRGDYNEQFF. The CDR3, as DNA: TGCGCCAGCAGCTTGATGCTTAGCGGAAGAGGTGACTACAATGAGCAGTTCTTC.

This clone was seen only once. The rearrangement uses TRBV28 and TRBJ2-1, with 8 bases aligning to TRBD2. The CDR3 is made up of 15 amino acids. Losses at the gene ends were 7 bases for V and 5 bases for J; bases not matched to a gene: 10. Germline V gene sequence: CDR1 MDHEN, CDR2 SYDVKM. CDR3 region: CASMPRLATHNEQFF. The DNA for the CDR3 is TGTGCCAGCATGCCGAGACTAGCGACTCACAATGAGCAGTTCTTC.

CDR3 DNA sequence: TGTGCCAGCAGCTCCCCGGTGGGGGCATGCAATCAGCCCCAGCATTTT. It translates to CASSSPVGACNQPQHF. V usage is TRBV7-2 and J usage is TRBJ1-5; possible D gene TRBD1, 6 bases. This CDR3 has 16 residues. Germline V gene lookup returns CDR1 SGHTA and CDR2 FQGNSA. V was pared by 4 bases and J by 2 bases, with 15 bases between.

The V gene is TRBV2, the J gene TRBJ2-3; 11 bases match TRBD2. The CDR3 sequence is 17 residues long. V shed 7 bases and J 4 bases; nucleotides not matched to a gene: 13. Germline CDR1 SNHLY, CDR2 FYNNEI. CDR3 residues: CASKGPRLAGLPDTQYF. In DNA form, the CDR3 reads TGTGCCAGCAAAGGGCCCCGACTAGCGGGGCTTCCAGATACGCAGTATTTT.

Here the CDR3 reads CASSQGRGGEERYGYTF. Here the CDR3 DNA reads TGTGCCAGCAGCCAAGGCCGGGGAGGGGAAGAGAGGTATGGCTACACCTTC. The genes are TRBV4-2 and TRBJ1-2; perhaps TRBD1 as D (5 bases). The CDR3 is made up of 17 amino acids. Germline CDR1 LGHNA, CDR2 YNFKEQ. V lost 1 base and J lost 5, with 20 bases in between.

The rearrangement links TRBV5-1 to TRBJ2-3; a possible D gene is TRBD2 (6 bases). Germline CDR1 is SGHRS and CDR2 is YFSETQ. The CDR3 is 15 residues long. Trimming removed 3 bases at V and 3 bases at J, with 14 bases between. The CDR3 bases are TGCGCCAGCAGCTCCTCGGGGCGGGGAACAGATACGCAGTATTTT. Amino acids: CASSSSGRGTDTQYF.

The J gene is TRBJ2-5, the V gene TRBV18; TRBD1 aligns across 9 bases. The CDR3 spans 13 residues. Trimming took 5 bases from V and 7 from J; bases not matched to a gene: 5. Germline-derived CDR1 and CDR2 are KGHSH and LQKENI. In DNA form, the CDR3 reads TGTGCCAGCTCAAGGACAGGGGACGGGACCCAGTACTTC. Its translation: CASSRTGDGTQYF.

The V call is TRBV2, the J call TRBJ1-1; 8 bases fit TRBD1. Germline V gene sequence: CDR1 SNHLY, CDR2 FYNNEI. The CDR3 totals 14 residues. The trim removed 6 bases at V and 6 bases at J, leaving 9 bases unmatched. CDR3 region: CASRATGVGAEAFF. CDR3 nucleotide sequence: TGTGCCAGCAGAGCGACAGGGGTCGGGGCTGAAGCTTTCTTT. The variable domain in full, completed from reference TRBV2 and TRBJ1-1, reads EPEVTQTPSHQVTQMGQEVILRCVPISNHLYFYWYRQILGQKVEFLVSFYNNEISEKSEIFDDQFSVERPDGSNFTLKIRSTKLEDSAMYFCASRATGVGAEAFFGQGTRLTVV.

The chain uses TRBV5-6 and TRBJ2-3, with a weak D call TRBD2 (7 bases). Trimming stripped 4 bases from V and 5 bases from J, with 20 bases between. The CDR3 spans 16 residues. Germline assignment: CDR1 SGHDT and CDR2 YYEEEE. The CDR3 bases are TGTGCCAGCAGCAGTAGGGGGAGGGCCTTGGTAGATACGCAGTATTTT. Protein sequence: CASSSRGRALVDTQYF.

The V call is TRBV5-5, the J call TRBJ1-3; 7 bases are a match to TRBD1. Trimming cost V 4 bases and J 0 bases; bases outside gene matches: 10. The CDR3 extends over 17 amino acids. The germline V gene has CDR1 SGHKS and CDR2 YYEKEE (reference sequence). CDR3 protein: CASSVSGTANSGNTIYF. CDR3 nucleotides: TGTGCCAGCAGCGTATCCGGGACAGCCAACTCTGGAAACACCATATATTTT.

J is TRBJ2-7 and V is TRBV6-6; unclear D gene. CDR3 size: 13 residues. Germline CDR1 reads MNHNY; CDR2 reads SVGAGI (reference sequence). V was pared by 2 bases and J by 3 bases, with 8 bases between. CDR3: CASSYDWNYEQYF. The CDR3 coding sequence is TGTGCCAGCAGTTACGACTGGAACTACGAGCAGTACTTC.

The rearrangement uses TRBV9 and TRBJ2-3; D might be TRBD1 (5 bases). V lost 5 bases and J 4 bases, leaving 17 bases between the germline ends. CDR3 size: 15 residues. Looked up from germline, CDR1 is SGDLS and CDR2 is YYNGEE. This CDR3 reads CASSLREPTSDTQYF. The CDR3 DNA sequence: TGTGCCAGCAGTCTCAGGGAACCCACCTCAGATACGCAGTATTTT.

The genes are TRBV7-2 and TRBJ2-3, with D perhaps TRBD2 (6 bases). CDR1 SGHTA and CDR2 FQGNSA come from the germline V gene. The V end lost 5 bases, the J end lost 2 bases, and 11 bases lay between the germline ends. The CDR3 sequence is 14 residues long. The CDR3 sequence is CASSPSGPTDTQYF. The DNA of the CDR3 is TGTGCCAGCAGCCCAAGCGGGCCCACAGATACGCAGTATTTT.

This sequence joins TRBV7-2 and TRBJ1-2, with 7 bases identical to TRBD1. CDR3 size: 16 residues. Germline lookup yields CDR1 SGHTA and CDR2 FQGNSA. J was trimmed by 4 bases and V by 5 bases; bases with no gene match: 13. CDR3 region: CASSPASTGAGYGYTF. DNA of the CDR3: TGTGCCAGCAGCCCGGCAAGTACAGGGGCCGGCTATGGCTACACCTTC.

This clone was seen a handful of times. The chain uses TRBV7-9 and TRBJ2-2; unclear D gene. Germline CDR1 and CDR2: SEHNR and FQNEAQ (reference sequence). CDR3 size: 16 residues. The V gene lost 5 bases and the J gene lost 6 bases, with 19 bases spanning the gap. The CDR3 bases are TGTGCCAGCAGCCGACGGGTCGCTATCCGAGCCGGGGAGCTGTTTTTT. It codes for CASSRRVAIRAGELFF.

The CDR3: CASGTGFADTQYF. The CDR3 nucleotides are TGTGCCAGCGGGACAGGGTTTGCAGATACGCAGTATTTT. The genes are TRBV28 and TRBJ2-3, with 9 bases identical to TRBD1. In germline, CDR1 is MDHEN, CDR2 SYDVKM. V dropped 8 bases and J dropped 4; count of bases not matched to a gene: 4. The CDR3 consists of 13 residues. The variable domain in full, completed from reference TRBV28 and TRBJ2-3, reads DVKVTQSSRYLVKRTGEKVFLECVQDMDHENMFWYRQDPGLGLRLIYFSYDVKMKEKGDIPEGYSVSREKKERFSLILESASTNQTSMYLCASGTGFADTQYFGPGTRLTVL.

This clone is a singleton in its sample. The chain combines TRBV5-1 with TRBJ2-4, with 9 bases aligning to TRBD1. There are 14 residues in the CDR3. From germline, CDR1 is SGHRS and CDR2 YFSETQ. The V segment lost 1 base and the J segment 9 bases; nucleotides outside the gene matches: 5. This CDR3 reads CASSLSVTGGIQYF. The CDR3 region has the DNA TGCGCCAGCAGCTTGTCTGTGACAGGGGGCATTCAGTACTTC.

The chain recombines TRBV7-2 with TRBJ2-3; TRBD2 matches at 16 bases. Trimming at V came to 4 bases and at J to 1 base, leaving 5 bases not matched to a gene. Germline loops: CDR1 SGHTA, CDR2 FQGNSA. This CDR3 contains 18 residues. As DNA, the CDR3 is TGTGCCAGCAGCTCGGGACTAGCGGGAGGGCCTGGCACAGATACGCAGTATTTT. It codes for CASSSGLAGGPGTDTQYF.

In this sample, this clone turned up once. This chain links TRBV11-3 with TRBJ1-4; no clear D. The CDR3 is 11 residues long. The germline V gene encodes CDR1 SGHNT and CDR2 YENEEA. V was clipped by 5 bases and J by 10 bases, with 8 bases between them. The CDR3 DNA sequence: TGTGCCAGCAGCCTAGTCAGAAAACTGTTTTTT. Translated: CASSLVRKLFF. The entire variable domain, with the rest obtained from reference TRBV11-3 and TRBJ1-4, is as follows: EAGVVQSPRYKIIEKKQPVAFWCNPISGHNTLYWYLQNLGQGPELLIRYENEEAVDDSQLPKDRFSAERLKGVDSTLKIQPAELGDSAVYLCASSLVRKLFFGSGTQLSVL.

The rearrangement links TRBV19 to TRBJ1-1; D is perhaps TRBD1 (5 bases). The V end was cut by 3 bases, the J end by 3 bases, with 20 bases between. The length of the CDR3 is 17 residues. Germline CDR1 LNHDA, CDR2 SQIVND (reference sequence). This CDR3 is CASSIRVARQLDTEAFF. The CDR3 DNA follows: TGTGCCAGTAGTATTAGAGTAGCCCGACAGTTAGACACTGAAGCTTTCTTT.